This T cell receptor (beta chain) emerged from a study of STAT3 mutations in large granular lymphocyte leukemia. With regard to this clone: Its specificity is not known.

Overall study findings and caveats: Treatment regimens differed across patients between samplings. In about 30% of the 18 patients, new TCR clonotypes emerged after therapy. In T-cell large granular lymphocyte leukemia, about half of patients showed multiple immunodominant subclonotypes.

V was clipped by 5 bases and J by 3 bases; unmatched bases: 8. Germline CDR1 and CDR2: SGHVS and FNYEAQ. CDR3 length equals 15 residues. Tens of thousands of productive templates were obtained per sample on average. The protocol was immunoSEQ multiplex PCR, while the TCRdb copy is restricted to in-frame clones and leaves out a portion. The data contain approximately 42,000 clones, 80% to 90% of them singletons. This receptor was obtained from a human donor with T large granular lymphocyte leukemia. Some clones in this sample may be carry-over from other donors' samples. The sample consisted of PBMCs. The chain combines TRBV7-6 with TRBJ2-7; 9 bases are a match to TRBD2. CDR3 nucleotides: TGTGCCAGCAGCACACTAGCGGGTACTTACTACGAGCAGTACTTC. Protein sequence: CASSTLAGTYYEQYF.